The rows below give T cell receptor beta chains drawn from one sample of a study of technical replicates of blood from a handful of donors. Assay: immunoSEQ multiplex PCR; the TCRdb copy retains only in-frame clones and omits some. The sample lists tens of thousands of clones, around 87% occurring once. Material: PBMCs. All receptors come from a human donor in good health. Some clones in this sample may be carry-over from other donors' samples. CDR3s include the opening cysteine and the closing phenylalanine or tryptophan. D genes are given only for firm matches. Where a row states a size, it is once, few, many or the class of an expanded clone; other rows omit it.

abundance | d_gene | j_gene | v_gene | CDR3aa | CDR3nt
. | TRBD1 | TRBJ1-5 | TRBV2 | CASRRQGVGGNQPQHF | TGTGCCAGCAGACGGCAGGGGGTTGGGGGCAATCAGCCCCAGCATTTT
once | . | TRBJ2-5 | TRBV7-2 | CASSEGETQYF | TGTGCCAGCAGCGAGGGAGAGACCCAGTACTTC
. | TRBD1 | TRBJ1-6 | TRBV7-3 | CASSRGQGVQQSRYNSPLHF | TGTGCCAGCTCAAGAGGACAGGGGGTCCAGCAATCCCGATATAATTCACCCCTCCACTTT
. | . | TRBJ1-1 | TRBV19 | CASSIGTQGRAEAFF | TGTGCCAGTAGTATAGGGACACAGGGACGTGCTGAAGCTTTCTTT
. | . | TRBJ2-2 | TRBV4-3 | CASSQEPRTGELFF | TGCGCCAGCAGCCAAGAACCGAGGACCGGGGAGCTGTTTTTT
. | . | TRBJ1-2 | TRBV5-1 | CASSLQTEYGYTF | TGCGCCAGCAGCCTACAGACGGAATATGGCTACACCTTC
few | . | TRBJ1-1 | TRBV5-6 | CASSLDSEAFF | TGTGCCAGCAGCTTGGACTCTGAAGCTTTCTTT
. | TRBD1 | TRBJ1-2 | TRBV7-9 | CASGFTGGRIGYTF | TGTGCCAGCGGATTTACAGGGGGACGAATTGGCTACACCTTC
. | TRBD1 | TRBJ1-2 | TRBV5-6 | CASSPQGALDGYTF | TGTGCCAGCAGCCCACAGGGGGCGCTGGATGGCTACACCTTC
. | TRBD2 | TRBJ2-1 | TRBV6-6 | CASRPSGTSGRSEQFF | TGTGCCAGCAGGCCTTCCGGGACTAGCGGGAGGAGTGAGCAGTTCTTC
. | TRBD2 | TRBJ2-2 | TRBV5-6 | CASTLADDTGELFF | TGTGCCAGCACCCTAGCGGACGACACCGGGGAGCTGTTTTTT
. | TRBD1 | TRBJ1-1 | TRBV27 | CASSLRGPGTEAFF | TGTGCCAGCAGTTTAAGGGGGCCGGGTACTGAAGCTTTCTTT
. | . | TRBJ2-2 | TRBV30 | CAWSVGAGPGELFF | TGTGCCTGGAGTGTAGGGGCTGGACCCGGGGAGCTGTTTTTT
. | . | TRBJ2-1 | TRBV20-1 | CSASRVNEQFF | TGCAGTGCTAGCAGGGTCAATGAGCAGTTCTTC
. | . | TRBJ1-5 | TRBV6-1 | CASSEFGSQPQHF | TGTGCCAGCAGTGAATTCGGGAGCCAGCCCCAGCATTTT
. | . | TRBJ1-5 | TRBV7-8 | CASSLRRDGNQPQHF | TGTGCCAGCAGCTTACGCAGGGATGGCAATCAGCCCCAGCATTTT
. | TRBD1 | TRBJ2-3 | TRBV4-2 | CASSQGQGVADTQYF | TGTGCCAGCAGCCAAGGACAGGGAGTGGCAGATACGCAGTATTTT
. | . | TRBJ2-5 | TRBV4-3 | CASSQDRSLQETQYF | TGCGCCAGCTCCCAAGACAGGTCCTTGCAGGAGACCCAGTACTTC
. | TRBD2 | TRBJ2-4 | TRBV2 | CASREGGNIQYF | TGTGCCAGTAGAGAGGGAGGGAACATTCAGTACTTC
. | . | TRBJ1-2 | TRBV29-1 | CSVKGLARGVGYTF | TGCAGCGTGAAAGGACTAGCTAGGGGAGTTGGCTACACCTTC
few | . | TRBJ1-1 | TRBV30 | CAWGSGGPAEAFF | TGTGCCTGGGGGAGCGGGGGGCCCGCTGAAGCTTTCTTT
. | TRBD1 | TRBJ1-1 | TRBV6-6 | CASIRTGADTEAFF | TGTGCCAGCATCCGGACAGGAGCGGACACTGAAGCTTTCTTT
once | TRBD2 | TRBJ2-2 | TRBV10-1 | CASRGTSSTGELFF | TGCGCCAGCAGGGGGACTAGCTCTACCGGGGAGCTGTTTTTT
once | . | TRBJ1-2 | TRBV20-1 | CSATGAWGYTF | TGCAGCGCCACGGGTGCTTGGGGCTACACCTTC
. | . | TRBJ2-7 | TRBV18 | CASSPSAQPYEQYF | TGTGCCAGCTCCCCCTCGGCACAGCCCTACGAGCAGTACTTC
. | TRBD1 | TRBJ2-7 | TRBV6-5 | CASRDRSGHYEQYF | TGTGCCAGCAGGGACAGGTCTGGACACTACGAGCAGTACTTC
. | TRBD1 | TRBJ1-5 | TRBV6-6 | CASRTQGAQPQHF | TGTGCCAGCAGGACCCAGGGGGCACAGCCCCAGCATTTT
. | . | TRBJ2-7 | TRBV14 | CASSQVISYEQYF | TGTGCCAGCAGCCAAGTTATATCCTACGAGCAGTACTTC
. | TRBD2 | TRBJ2-7 | TRBV5-6 | CASRGGGGLAAPRFYEQYF | TGTGCCAGCAGGGGAGGGGGGGGACTAGCGGCCCCTCGCTTCTACGAGCAGTACTTC
. | . | TRBJ1-1 | TRBV19 | CASSIATGIRTEAFF | TGTGCCAGTAGTATAGCTACAGGGATCCGCACTGAAGCTTTCTTT
. | . | TRBJ1-2 | TRBV18 | CASSPPLGAGRGYTF | TGTGCCAGCTCACCACCGCTTGGGGCCGGAAGGGGCTACACCTTC
. | . | TRBJ2-1 | TRBV11-2 | CASSLDPSVHEQFF | TGTGCCAGCAGCTTAGATCCTAGCGTGCATGAGCAGTTCTTC
. | . | TRBJ1-1 | TRBV4-3 | CASSQDPDGNEAFF | TGCGCCAGCAGCCAAGACCCGGACGGGAATGAAGCTTTCTTT
once | . | TRBJ1-1 | TRBV11-2 | CASSLTRGTEAFF | TGTGCCAGCAGCTTGACACGGGGCACTGAAGCTTTCTTT
. | . | TRBJ2-6 | TRBV4-2 | CASSQDRWVLRNSGANVLTF | TGTGCCAGCAGCCAAGACCGATGGGTACTGCGGAACTCTGGGGCCAACGTCCTGACTTTC